The 26 T cell receptor beta chains listed next were all sequenced from one sample in a study of human T cells and chemical hapten exposure. Time point denoted: patch test 2, 6 weeks after DPC sensitization. The sample's treatment: therapeutic diphenylcyclopropenone sensitization with weekly scalp DPC. TCRdb re-called the RACE reads through MiXCR, storing one row per CDR3 protein. Of more than 80,000 distinct CDR3 sequences in the sample, more than 9% were seen once. The specimen comprised whole blood, sampled in connection with sensitization to the hapten diphenylcyclopropenone (DPC). The receptors derive from a woman in her 50s with alopecia areata. Some clones in this sample may be carry-over from other donors' samples.

This clonotype was seen only a few times. The J gene is TRBJ2-3, the V gene TRBV12-3 or TRBV12-4; D is ambiguous. Trimming removed 3 bases from V and 5 bases from J, with 9 bases in between. The CDR3 loop spans 13 amino acids. CDR3 residues: CASSFEAKDTQYF. The CDR3 nucleotides read TGTGCCAGCAGTTTTGAGGCGAAAGATACGCAGTATTTT.

In its sample, this clonotype was seen many times. The rearrangement joins TRBV12-3 or TRBV12-4 to TRBJ2-7; no firm D call. V gave up 0 bases and J gave up 4 bases, with 4 bases separating them. The CDR3 runs 12 residues. For the CDR3, the DNA is TGTGCCAGCAGTTTAGCGCGATACGAGCAGTACTTC. This gives the protein CASSLARYEQYF.

This clonotype appeared many times. The rearrangement links TRBV12-3 or TRBV12-4 to TRBJ2-3; no clear D. This CDR3 comprises 15 residues. The V end lost 2 bases, the J end lost 2 bases, and 11 bases lay between the germline ends. CDR3 coding DNA: TGTGCCAGCAGTTTATACGCGACGCTCACAGATACGCAGTATTTT. The encoded protein is CASSLYATLTDTQYF.

This clonotype was picked up many times. The chain links TRBV20-1 to TRBJ1-5, with a possible D match to TRBD1 (5 bases). From germline, CDR1 is DFQATT and CDR2 SNEGSKA (reference sequence). The CDR3 has 15 amino acids. CDR3 sequence reads: CSLERGGRGNQPQHF. The CDR3 nucleotides read TGCAGCCTCGAGCGGGGCGGAAGGGGCAATCAGCCCCAGCATTTT.

In this sample, this clonotype turned up a few times. The chain uses TRBV29-1 and TRBJ2-1; TRBD1 matches at 10 bases. The CDR3 is made up of 13 amino acids. V lost 7 bases, J lost 3 bases, and 3 bases stayed unmatched. The germline V gene has CDR1 SQVTM and CDR2 ANQGSEA. The CDR3 region has the DNA TGCAGCGGGGGACAGGGGATCTACAATGAGCAGTTCTTC. Translating gives CSGGQGIYNEQFF.

This clonotype has ten or more counts. This chain links TRBV11-2 with TRBJ1-5; weak D call: TRBD1 (6 bases). The germline V gene has CDR1 SGHAT and CDR2 FQNNGV. V was pared by 1 base and J by 4 bases, with 11 bases between. The CDR3 covers 15 residues. CDR3 nucleotides: TGTGCCAGCAGCTTAGGTCGGGGGCCTAATCAGCCCCAGCATTTT. Amino acid sequence: CASSLGRGPNQPQHF.

This clonotype was recorded many times. The chain has TRBV12-3 or TRBV12-4 and TRBJ1-2; no firm D call. The ends were cut back, 2 bases at V and 2 bases at J, with 24 bases in the middle. This CDR3 region has 19 residues. The CDR3 nucleotides read TGTGCCAGCAGTTTAAGGCCATCGGCCCGGAGGAATTGGAACTATGGCTACACCTTC. Protein product: CASSLRPSARRNWNYGYTF.

This clonotype was seen more than once but under ten times. This chain uses TRBV9 with TRBJ2-1; D is possibly TRBD2 (6 bases). V shed 0 bases and J shed 3 bases, with 10 bases lying between them. The CDR3 runs to 15 residues. Per germline, CDR1 SGDLS and CDR2 YYNGEE. CDR3 region: CASSVALRGYNEQFF. The CDR3 DNA reads TGTGCCAGCAGCGTAGCTTTGCGGGGCTACAATGAGCAGTTCTTC.

This clonotype occurred a few times. This chain links TRBV5-5 with TRBJ2-3; no definite D call. The CDR3 length is 14 residues. Germline V gene data show CDR1 as SGHKS and CDR2 as YYEKEE (reference sequence). V was clipped by 6 bases and J by 3 bases, with 14 bases between them. DNA for the CDR3: TGTGCCAGCATACCTTCCCGTTGGACAGATACGCAGTATTTT. As protein: CASIPSRWTDTQYF.

V is TRBV7-2 and J is TRBJ2-1; TRBD2 aligns across 7 bases. Germline V gene sequence: CDR1 SGHTA, CDR2 FQGNSA. This CDR3 is 15 amino acids long. V shed 4 bases and J 9 bases; nucleotides not matched to a gene: 12. DNA for the CDR3: TGTGCCAGCAGCTCCCAGCCCGCGCGGGAGATTGAGCAGTTCTTC. Translated: CASSSQPAREIEQFF. The whole variable domain, filled in from reference TRBV7-2 and TRBJ2-1, reads GAGVSQSPSNKVTEKGKDVELRCDPISGHTALYWYRQSLGQGLEFLIYFQGNSAPDKSGLPSDRFSAERTGGSVSTLTIQRTQQEDSAVYLCASSSQPAREIEQFFGPGTRLTVL.

The gene calls are TRBV19 and TRBJ1-4, with 7 bases that match TRBD1. There are 15 residues in the CDR3. V lost 4 bases to trimming and J lost 0 bases; unmatched junction nucleotides: 2. Germline CDR1 reads LNHDA; CDR2 reads SQIVND (reference sequence). The CDR3 sequence: CASSTDRATNEKLFF. Here the CDR3 DNA reads TGTGCCAGTAGTACCGACAGGGCAACTAATGAAAAACTGTTTTTT.

The chain is built from TRBV19 and TRBJ1-5; 9 bases align to TRBD1. The CDR3 has 17 residues. V lost 3 bases and J lost 5; bases outside the gene matches: 11. Germline lookup yields CDR1 LNHDA and CDR2 SQIVND (reference sequence). The CDR3 DNA reads as TGTGCCAGTAGTATCCCCCAAACAGGGGGCGCGGATCAGCCCCAGCATTTT. Translation: CASSIPQTGGADQPQHF. Based on the CDR3 plus reference TRBV19 and TRBJ1-5, the full variable domain is DGGITQSPKYLFRKEGQNVTLSCEQNLNHDAMYWYRQDPGQGLRLIYYSQIVNDFQKGDIAEGYSVSREKKESFPLTVTSAQKNPTAFYLCASSIPQTGGADQPQHFGDGTRLSIL.

The chain couples TRBV2 to TRBJ1-3; D is ambiguous. The CDR3 sequence is 16 residues long. V lost 4 bases to trimming and J lost 0 bases, with 13 bases between them. CDR1 and CDR2 from the germline V gene are SNHLY and FYNNEI. The DNA for the CDR3 is TGTGCCAGCAGTGCTGGCAGGACGAACTCTGGAAACACCATATATTTT. It encodes CASSAGRTNSGNTIYF.

This clonotype was seen many times. This sequence joins TRBV7-6 and TRBJ1-1; perhaps TRBD1 as D (5 bases). V lost 1 base and J 4 bases, leaving 13 bases between the germline ends. The CDR3 covers 15 residues. Germline loops: CDR1 SGHVS, CDR2 FNYEAQ. The CDR3 DNA reads TGTGCCAGCAGCTTAGGGCAAACAGGCGGCACTGAAGCTTTCTTT. Residues: CASSLGQTGGTEAFF.

This clonotype was detected a few times. The V gene is TRBV28, the J gene TRBJ1-2; D gene uncertain. Germline CDR1 is MDHEN and CDR2 is SYDVKM. The CDR3 spans 12 residues. The V gene lost 2 bases and the J gene lost 8 bases, with 9 bases spanning the gap. As DNA, the CDR3 is TGTGCCAGCAGTTTAGGGCCCGAGGGCTACACCTTC. It translates to CASSLGPEGYTF.

The chain recombines TRBV28 with TRBJ1-1; TRBD1 aligns across 9 bases. V lost 6 bases to trimming and J lost 11 bases; unmatched junction nucleotides: 10. The CDR3 is made up of 13 amino acids. Germline V gives CDR1 MDHEN, CDR2 SYDVKM. The CDR3 coding sequence is TGTGCCAGCAGCCTCGGACAGGGGCGTTCTGCTTTCTTT. This codes for CASSLGQGRSAFF. Together with reference TRBV28 and TRBJ1-1, the CDR3 gives the full variable domain: DVKVTQSSRYLVKRTGEKVFLECVQDMDHENMFWYRQDPGLGLRLIYFSYDVKMKEKGDIPEGYSVSREKKERFSLILESASTNQTSMYLCASSLGQGRSAFFGQGTRLTVV.

This clonotype was seen ten or more times. V usage is TRBV12-3 or TRBV12-4 and J usage is TRBJ1-1; TRBD1 matches 7 bases. The CDR3 is 14 amino acids. V lost 5 bases and J lost 5; bases outside the gene matches: 8. For the CDR3, the DNA is TGTGCCAGCAGTGAGGCAAGGGGGCGTACTGAAGCTTTCTTT. It encodes CASSEARGRTEAFF.

This clonotype was found many times. The J gene is TRBJ1-5, the V gene TRBV6-2 or TRBV6-3; 7 nucleotides line up with TRBD1. The germline gives CDR1 MNHEY, CDR2 SVGEGT. Losses at the gene ends were 6 bases for V and 1 base for J; bases not matched to a gene: 9. The CDR3 sequence is 16 residues long. The CDR3 DNA is TGTGCCAGCAGGAAGACAGGGAGTTCCAGCAATCAGCCCCAGCATTTT. Its protein is CASRKTGSSSNQPQHF.

This clonotype was found many times. The V gene is TRBV20-1, the J gene TRBJ2-3; either TRBD1 or TRBD2 may fit D (5 bases each). CDR1 is DFQATT, CDR2 SNEGSKA, per germline (reference sequence). This CDR3 contains 15 residues. The CDR3 coding sequence is TGCAGCGCCCACTTGGGTTTGGGGGACACAGATACGCAGTATTTT. Its protein is CSAHLGLGDTDTQYF.

At least ten counts were recorded for this clonotype. The chain links TRBV12-3 or TRBV12-4 to TRBJ2-2, with 8 nucleotides matching TRBD2. The CDR3 totals 16 residues. J was trimmed by 1 base and V by 6 bases; bases with no gene match: 7. CDR3 sequence (DNA): TGTGCCAGCAGCCCCTTGGCGGGAGGGAACACCGGGGAGCTGTTTTTT. Translating gives CASSPLAGGNTGELFF.

This chain connects TRBV30 to TRBJ1-1, with D perhaps matching TRBD1 (6 bases). Trimming removed 2 bases from V and 5 bases from J, with 12 bases in between. This CDR3 is 13 amino acids long. Germline V gene data show CDR1 as GTSNPN and CDR2 as SVGIG (reference sequence). The CDR3 is CAWSTGKGTEAFF. The CDR3, as DNA: TGTGCCTGGAGTACAGGGAAGGGGACTGAAGCTTTCTTT.

This clonotype was picked up a small number of times. The chain combines TRBV29-1 with TRBJ2-1; D may match TRBD1 or TRBD2 (5 bases each). The germline V gene has CDR1 SQVTM and CDR2 ANQGSEA. This CDR3 has 13 residues. The V end lost 7 bases, the J end lost 10 bases, and 20 bases lay between the germline ends. This CDR3 reads CSGAGTTSGEQFF. CDR3 bases: TGCAGCGGAGCCGGGACCACCTCAGGGGAGCAGTTCTTC.

Only a few counts were recorded for this clonotype. The gene calls are TRBV5-5 and TRBJ2-2, with D maybe TRBD2 (7 bases). With 4 bases removed from V and 6 bases from J, the gap between germline ends came to 10 bases. The CDR3 has 13 residues. Germline loops: CDR1 SGHKS, CDR2 YYEKEE (reference sequence). The CDR3, as DNA: TGTGCCAGCAGCGGGGAGGGGGCCGGGGAGCTGTTTTTT. Residues: CASSGEGAGELFF. Filled out from reference TRBV5-5 and TRBJ2-2, the complete variable domain reads DAGVTQSPTHLIKTRGQQVTLRCSPISGHKSVSWYQQVLGQGPQFIFQYYEKEERGRGNFPDRFSARQFPNYSSELNVNALLLGDSALYLCASSGEGAGELFFGEGSRLTVL.

This clonotype has a handful of counts. V and J are TRBV15 and TRBJ2-2; D is unresolved. Germline values: CDR1 LNHNV, CDR2 YYDKDF (reference sequence). V was trimmed by 4 bases and J by 8 bases, leaving 23 bases between them. The CDR3 covers 17 residues. Here the CDR3 DNA reads TGTGCCACCAGCACAGGTCAAGGGCGTGGCAATTGGGGGGAGCTGTTTTTT. This gives the protein CATSTGQGRGNWGELFF.

This clonotype was seen more than once but under ten times. The V call is TRBV2, the J call TRBJ2-3, with D unclear. The V gene's germline CDR1 is SNHLY and CDR2 FYNNEI. The CDR3 has 13 residues. Trimming removed 7 bases from V and 6 bases from J, with 14 bases in between. The CDR3 bases are TGTGCCAGCATGTATATAGGGCGGGATACGCAGTATTTT. It yields the protein CASMYIGRDTQYF.

The chain has TRBV12-3 or TRBV12-4 and TRBJ2-2, with 7 bases lining up with TRBD1. CDR3 size: 14 residues. V shed 6 bases and J 4 bases; nucleotides not matched to a gene: 5. The CDR3 sequence: CASRPDRATGELFF. The DNA of the CDR3 is TGTGCCAGCAGGCCTGACAGGGCCACCGGGGAGCTGTTTTTT.